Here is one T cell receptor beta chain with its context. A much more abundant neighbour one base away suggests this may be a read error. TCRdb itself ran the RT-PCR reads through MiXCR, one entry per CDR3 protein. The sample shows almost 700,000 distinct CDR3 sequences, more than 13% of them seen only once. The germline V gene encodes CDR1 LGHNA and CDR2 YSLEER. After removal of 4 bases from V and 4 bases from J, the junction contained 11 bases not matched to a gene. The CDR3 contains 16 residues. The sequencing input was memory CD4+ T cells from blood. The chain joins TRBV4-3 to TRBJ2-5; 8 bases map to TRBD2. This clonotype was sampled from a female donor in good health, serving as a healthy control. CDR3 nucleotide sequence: TGCGCCAGCAGCCTCGGCCGGGCGGGGGGAGGAGAGACCCAGTACTTC. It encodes CASSLGRAGGGETQYF.